The 3 T cell receptor beta chains below come from one sample, sequenced in a study of tumor-infiltrating lymphocytes in primary liver carcinoma. RNA isolated from unsorted whole blood supplied the blood RNA, with germline DNA also extracted. The researchers produced TCR beta cDNA from approximately 540 ng total RNA with a constant-region primer. Sequencing libraries for TCR beta derived from three nested multiplex PCR rounds that used slightly modified ARM-PCR. PCR rounds one and two used TRBV1-TRBV30 forward primers with a C-beta reverse primer for about 11 cycles each. A single record per CDR3 protein comes from TCRdb applying MiXCR to the multiplex PCR reads. The sample has about 200,000 distinct CDR3 sequences, approximately 65% seen once. The sequenced sample was peripheral blood. The receptor set was obtained from a woman aged 60-75 years with primary liver carcinoma and hepatitis B virus infection.

Points on this clonotype: This may arise from a read error, as a much more abundant clone is one base away. This chain links TRBV6-6 with TRBJ2-1; D is unresolved. Germline values: CDR1 MNHNY, CDR2 SVGAGI (reference sequence). There are 14 residues in the CDR3. V shed 6 bases and J shed 5 bases, with 14 bases lying between them. This chain's CDR3 is CASRFNPVDNEQFF. The CDR3 region has the DNA TGTGCCAGCAGATTTAATCCAGTGGACAATGAGCAGTTCTTC.

On this clonotype: The junction does not match germline at one end; this may be a read error. The chain employs TRBV7-8 and TRBJ1-1, with a tentative D call TRBD1 (6 bases). The length of the CDR3 is 14 residues. Germline-derived CDR1 and CDR2 are SGHVS and FQNEAQ. The CDR3, as DNA: TGTACCAGCAGCTCCCAGACAGGGAACACTGAAGCTTTCTTT. It is translated as CTSSSQTGNTEAFF.

This clonotype appeared once. This may arise from a read error, as a much more abundant clone is one base away. The V call is TRBV12-3 or TRBV12-4, the J call TRBJ2-5, with 7 bases that match TRBD1. The CDR3 is 19 residues long. The CDR3 region has the DNA TGTGCCGGCAGCCCCCGACGGTTTGGTAGGGGGCCTGTCGGGGAGACCCAGTACTTC. This codes for CAGSPRRFGRGPVGETQYF.